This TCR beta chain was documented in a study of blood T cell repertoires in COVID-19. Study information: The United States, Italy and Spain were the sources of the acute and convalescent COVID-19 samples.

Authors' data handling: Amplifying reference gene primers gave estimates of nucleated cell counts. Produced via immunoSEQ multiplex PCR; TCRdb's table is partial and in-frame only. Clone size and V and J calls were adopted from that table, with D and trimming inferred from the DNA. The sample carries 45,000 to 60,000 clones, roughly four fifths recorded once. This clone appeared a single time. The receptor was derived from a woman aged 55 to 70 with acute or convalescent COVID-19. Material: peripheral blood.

The CDR3 spells CASSLVKGVSYEQYF. CDR3 nucleotides: TGTGCCAGCAGCTTAGTGAAAGGGGTCTCCTACGAGCAGTACTTC. V is TRBV11-3 and J is TRBJ2-7; the D gene is possibly TRBD1 (5 bases). This CDR3 comprises 15 residues. V lost 1 base to trimming and J lost 0 bases, with 10 bases between them. The V gene's germline CDR1 is SGHNT and CDR2 YENEEA.